This T cell receptor (beta chain) was retrieved from a study of synovial regulatory T cells in juvenile arthritis (dated by TCRdb to 2015 to 2017). Study-wide context: Of the sequenced patients, roughly six received methotrexate, one received methotrexate plus infliximab, three were therapy-naive, and one had no treatment information. The study compared the TCRbeta CDR3 repertoires of blood iaTreg cells, other blood Treg cells and synovial fluid Treg cells taken from matched patient samples. Effector T cell subsets were also sequenced in the study cohort for comparisons, but only blood and synovial fluid Treg cells are covered by the Treg dataset alone. TCR repertoire comparisons included Treg and Teff subsets from 11 JIA patients with active disease.

Study-wide conclusions, independent of this receptor: Compared with other blood Treg cells, blood iaTreg cells had lower TCR diversity, a finding consistent with antigen-driven expansion. iaTreg TCR repertoires were largely private across patients and partially overlapped with synovial Teff and blood CPL repertoires. Synovial Treg cells shared more CDR3 sequences with iaTreg cells than with other blood Treg cells; Chao-Jaccard similarity confirmed closer relation.

Concerning this clone itself: Its antigen has not been determined.

Reading the germline V gene gives CDR1 SGHDT and CDR2 YYEEEE. The cysteine opens and the phenylalanine closes a CDR3 of 15 amino acids. The DNA is unrecorded. Library preparation employed the immunoSEQ multiplex PCR assay. TCRbeta CDR3 sequencing was carried out by Adaptive Biotechnologies. The authors processed their data as follows. Repertoire similarity used the Chao-modified Jaccard index and median clonotype overlap from 200 random subsamples at equal sample size. Similarity analyses were performed using either productive nucleotide sequences or in silico-translated amino acid sequences. To compare repertoires, the researchers applied hierarchical clustering with single linkage as well as t-SNE, based on Chao-modified Jaccard distances. Repertoire diversity was measured with the Renyi index after sample size normalisation across a range of alpha values. This is the immuneACCESS table as TCRdb keeps it, with only in-frame sequences that have V and J called. A part of the clones is gone; compared with another copy, unresolved V genes explain less than half, and the rest is unexplained. V, J and clone size are those of that table, while D and trimming were read from the DNA. This specimen's table enumerates more than 7,500 clones. Of the sample, 0.95% to 1% falls within the top ten clones.

TCR repertoires were obtained from 11 juvenile idiopathic arthritis patients with active disease who had not reached inactive disease, of whom 3 were polyarticular and 8 were oligoarticular. A median age of approximately 10 years (range 2.4-22.9) and a median disease duration of approximately seven years (range 0.2-19.1) were recorded for the TCR-sequenced patients. The samples used for TCR repertoire analysis were collected at two centres in Italy. Peripheral blood mononuclear cells were separated using a Histopaque-1077 density gradient and frozen in 90% FCS with 10% DMSO. The specimen was Treg cells from blood. The sample's cell subset or site label, decoded: remaining (HLA-DR-negative) circulating blood Treg cells. Here the chain combines TRBV5-6 and TRBJ2-7; TCRdb's D call of TRBD2 is untestable without DNA. The sequence came from a donor between 2 and 35 years old with juvenile idiopathic arthritis. The CDR3 region: CASSLYNPRRNEQYF. Reference TRBV5-6 and TRBJ2-7 genes cover what lies past the CDR3, so the full variable domain is DAGVTQSPTHLIKTRGQQVTLRCSPKSGHDTVSWYQQALGQGPQFIFQYYEEEERQRGNFPDRFSGHQFPNYSSELNVNALLLGDSALYLCASSLYNPRRNEQYFGPGTRLTVT.